This T cell receptor beta chain was identified in a study of T cell repertoires in cytomegalovirus infection. Turning to the study itself: Public signatures in TCR beta pointed to CMV infection and matching HLA type.

Overall study results and limits: Totalled public TCR beta family frequency picked out people who carried CMV plus the relevant HLA. Predominance within the ex vivo response was attributable to HLA-C-restricted CMV-specific TCR beta clonotypes.

Regarding this clonotype: No antigen is known for it.

The CDR3 runs to 15 residues. Trimming at V came to 4 bases and at J to 8 bases, leaving 10 bases not matched to a gene. Germline-derived CDR1 and CDR2 are ENHRY and SYGVKD. One entry per CDR3 protein, called by TCRdb with MiXCR from the reads. The sample lists 55,000 to 70,000 distinct CDR3 sequences; 25% to 40% were seen once. Input material: PBMCs, sequenced either directly or after in vitro stimulation (not recorded which). This receptor was taken from a human donor in good health (CMV status not recorded). Some clones in this sample may be carry-over from other donors' samples. The chain couples TRBV10-3 to TRBJ2-1; 8 bases fit TRBD2. The CDR3 DNA is TGTGCCATCAGTGGTCTTGTCGGGAGGGACCATGAGCAGTTCTTC. Its translation: CAISGLVGRDHEQFF.